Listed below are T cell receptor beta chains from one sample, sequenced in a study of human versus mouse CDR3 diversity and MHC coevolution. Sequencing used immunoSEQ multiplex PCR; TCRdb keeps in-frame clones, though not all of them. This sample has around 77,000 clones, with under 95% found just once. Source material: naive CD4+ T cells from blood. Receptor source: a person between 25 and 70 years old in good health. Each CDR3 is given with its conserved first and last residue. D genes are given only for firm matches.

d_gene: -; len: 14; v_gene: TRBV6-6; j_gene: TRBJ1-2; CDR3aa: CASSYSPREYGYTF; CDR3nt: TGTGCCAGCAGTTACTCTCCCAGGGAATATGGCTACACCTTC
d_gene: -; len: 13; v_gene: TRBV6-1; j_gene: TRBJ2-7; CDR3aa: CASSDRGSGEQYF; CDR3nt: TGTGCCAGCAGTGATAGGGGGTCCGGGGAGCAGTACTTC
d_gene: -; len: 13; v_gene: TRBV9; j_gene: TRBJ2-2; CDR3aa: CASSPRGGGELFF; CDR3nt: TGTGCCAGCAGCCCCCGAGGTGGCGGGGAGCTGTTTTTT
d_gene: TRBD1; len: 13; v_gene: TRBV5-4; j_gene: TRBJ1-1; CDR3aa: CASSLQGETEAFF; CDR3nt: TGTGCCAGCAGCTTACAGGGGGAAACTGAAGCTTTCTTT
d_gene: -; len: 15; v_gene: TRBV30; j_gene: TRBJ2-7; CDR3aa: CAWSLGGAGSYEQYF; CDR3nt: TGTGCCTGGAGTCTGGGGGGGGCCGGGTCCTACGAGCAGTACTTC
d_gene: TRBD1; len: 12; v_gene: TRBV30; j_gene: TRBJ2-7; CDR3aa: CAWSGGINEQYF; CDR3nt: TGTGCCTGGTCAGGGGGAATAAACGAGCAGTACTTC
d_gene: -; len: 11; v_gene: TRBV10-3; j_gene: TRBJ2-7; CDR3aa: CAISESIEQYF; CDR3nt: TGTGCCATCAGTGAGTCCATTGAGCAGTACTTC
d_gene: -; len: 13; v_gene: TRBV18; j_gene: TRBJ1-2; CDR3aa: CASSPDRNYGYTF; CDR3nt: TGTGCCAGCTCCCCGGACAGAAACTATGGCTACACCTTC
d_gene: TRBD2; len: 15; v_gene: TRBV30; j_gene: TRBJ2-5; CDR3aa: CAWSEGTSGGETQYF; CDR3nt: TGTGCCTGGAGTGAGGGGACTAGCGGGGGGGAGACCCAGTACTTC
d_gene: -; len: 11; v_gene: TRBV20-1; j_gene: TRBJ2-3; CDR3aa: CSASNSDTQYF; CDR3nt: TGCAGTGCTAGTAACTCCGATACGCAGTATTTT
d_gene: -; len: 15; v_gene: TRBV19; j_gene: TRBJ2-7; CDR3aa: CASSPRGSGAYEQYF; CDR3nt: TGTGCCAGTAGTCCACGAGGTAGCGGAGCCTACGAGCAGTACTTC
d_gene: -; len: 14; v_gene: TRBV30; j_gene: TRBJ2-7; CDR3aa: CAWSRRGGNYEQYF; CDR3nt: TGTGCCTGGAGTCGGAGGGGGGGAAATTACGAGCAGTACTTC
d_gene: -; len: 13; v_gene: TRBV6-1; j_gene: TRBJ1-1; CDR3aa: CASRLTGNTEAFF; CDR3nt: TGTGCCAGTCGTTTGACAGGGAACACTGAAGCTTTCTTT